Shown below are 11 T cell receptor beta chains from a single sample sequenced in a study of T cells in Graves' hyperthyroidism and ophthalmopathy. Researchers took RNA transcripts and amplified the TCR beta CDR3 regions from them. First-round RT-PCR of the TCR CDR3 relied on the HTBI primer set. TCRdb itself ran the multiplex PCR reads through MiXCR, one entry per CDR3 protein. This sample has 700,000 or so distinct CDR3 sequences; around 13% occur once, and the top ten carry under 15%. Source material: blood. The source is a woman aged 45-65 years with Graves' ophthalmopathy.

This sequence joins TRBV4-3 and TRBJ2-7; 9 bases are a match to TRBD1. V lost 3 bases and J lost 6; bases outside the gene matches: 6. Per germline, CDR1 LGHNA and CDR2 YSLEER. CDR3 length: 14 residues. CDR3 DNA: TGCGCCAGCAGCCACACACAGGGGGCTGGCGAGCAGTACTTC. This encodes CASSHTQGAGEQYF.

This clonotype was recorded at least ten times. V and J are TRBV30 and TRBJ2-1, with 13 bases that match TRBD2. In germline, CDR1 is GTSNPN, CDR2 SVGIG (reference sequence). This CDR3 spans 17 amino acids. V shed 0 bases and J 4 bases; nucleotides not matched to a gene: 6. CDR3 region: CAWSVRTSGRLYNEQFF. The CDR3 DNA sequence: TGTGCCTGGAGTGTACGGACTAGCGGGAGACTGTACAATGAGCAGTTCTTC.

This clonotype was recorded at least ten times. The chain joins TRBV28 to TRBJ2-3; no firm D call. The CDR3 runs 12 residues. Germline CDR1 and CDR2: MDHEN and SYDVKM. Trimming left V 3 bases short and J 7 bases short, with 8 bases between. The CDR3 DNA sequence: TGTGCCAGCAGTTTTCAATTTCATACGCAGTATTTT. The encoded protein is CASSFQFHTQYF.

This clonotype was recorded a few times. The chain uses TRBV24-1 and TRBJ1-1; weak D call: TRBD1 (6 bases). Per germline, CDR1 KGHDR and CDR2 SFDVKD. Trimming shortened V by 4 bases and J by 5 bases, and 10 bases separated the two germline ends. The length of the CDR3 is 13 residues. CDR3 coding DNA: TGTGCCACCAGTGACCTCCAGGGGACTGAAGCTTTCTTT. Translation gives CATSDLQGTEAFF.

In its sample, this clonotype was seen many times. The chain is built from TRBV28 and TRBJ1-6; 10 nucleotides match TRBD1. Germline assignment: CDR1 MDHEN and CDR2 SYDVKM. J was trimmed by 7 bases and V by 9 bases; bases with no gene match: 9. This CDR3 is built from 15 residues. The CDR3 spells CASIPEGQGNSPLHF. In DNA, the CDR3 is TGTGCCAGTATACCCGAGGGACAGGGGAATTCACCCCTCCACTTT.

Only a few counts were recorded for this clonotype. The junction departs from germline at one end; a sequencing error may be responsible. The DNA of the CDR3 is TGCGCCAGCAGCTTATTGGGGACTTCGGACACCCGGGAGCTGTTTTTT. Translating gives CASSLLGTSDTRELFF. V and J are TRBV5-1 and TRBJ2-2, with TRBD2 as a possible D gene (6 bases). This CDR3 has 16 amino acids. Looked up from germline, CDR1 is SGHRS and CDR2 is YFSETQ. Combining the CDR3 with reference TRBV5-1 and TRBJ2-2 gives the whole variable domain KAGVTQTPRYLIKTRGQQVTLSCSPISGHRSVSWYQQTPGQGLQFLFEYFSETQRNKGNFPGRFSGRQFSNSRSEMNVSTLELGDSALYLCASSLLGTSDTRELFFGEGSRLTVL.

This clonotype was found many times. This chain joins TRBV9 and TRBJ1-1, with no clear D. CDR1 is SGDLS and CDR2 is YYNGEE in the germline V gene. Trimming stripped 5 bases from V and 0 bases from J, with 8 bases between. The length of the CDR3 is 13 residues. The CDR3 here is CASSVELNTEAFF. CDR3 coding DNA: TGTGCCAGCAGTGTTGAGTTGAACACTGAAGCTTTCTTT.

The chain uses TRBV4-3 and TRBJ1-2; D is unresolved. Germline V CDR1 and CDR2: LGHNA, YSLEER. Trimming pared 0 bases from V and 5 bases from J, leaving 10 bases between. This CDR3 has 14 amino acids. CDR3 nucleotide sequence: TGCGCCAGCAGCCAAGAGTACAGCGATTATGGCTACACCTTC. The encoded protein is CASSQEYSDYGYTF.

Many counts were recorded for this clonotype. The CDR3 bases are TGTGCCAGCAGTGAAGATCCCTTACCCCTCCACTTT. It translates to CASSEDPLPLHF. V is TRBV2 and J is TRBJ1-6; D remains ambiguous. This CDR3 contains 12 residues. CDR1 is SNHLY and CDR2 is FYNNEI in the germline V gene. V lost 1 base and J lost 12, with 7 bases in between.

V usage is TRBV12-5 and J usage is TRBJ2-1, with 11 bases identical to TRBD2. The CDR3 spans 12 residues. The V gene end was trimmed by 7 bases and the J gene end by 13 bases; junction bases not matched to a gene: 6. Per germline, CDR1 LGHNT and CDR2 FRNRAP. The CDR3 loop reads CASEGTSGLQFF. CDR3 DNA: TGTGCTAGTGAGGGGACTAGCGGCCTCCAGTTCTTC. Variable domain in full (rest from reference TRBV12-5 and TRBJ2-1): DARVTQTPRHKVTEMGQEVTMRCQPILGHNTVFWYRQTMMQGLELLAYFRNRAPLDDSGMPKDRFSAEMPDATLATLKIQPSEPRDSAVYFCASEGTSGLQFFGPGTRLTVL.

This clonotype was recorded many times. The gene calls are TRBV28 and TRBJ2-3; D not certain. The CDR3 totals 12 residues. The ends were cut back, 6 bases at V and 5 bases at J, with 9 bases in the middle. Germline loops: CDR1 MDHEN, CDR2 SYDVKM. This chain's CDR3 is CASSRFGDTQYF. DNA for the CDR3: TGTGCCAGCAGCCGGTTTGGAGATACGCAGTATTTT.